The rows below give T cell receptor beta chains drawn from one sample of a study of siplizumab effects on memory and regulatory T cells. This table comes from immunoSEQ multiplex PCR, and its TCRdb copy is limited to in-frame clones, with some not included. Of 100,000 or so clones listed, roughly 94% are singletons. The source material was non-Treg CD4+ T cells sorted from blood. Receptor source: a human donor in good health. Each CDR3 is given with its conserved first and last residue. The D gene is left open where the match is weak. Size is omitted from some rows. Given values are once, few, many or a class for expanded clones.

size: once; D: -; J: TRBJ1-5; V: TRBV25-1; DNA: TGTGCCAGCAGTGAATGGGGGACTGATCAGCCCCAGCATTTT; CDR3: CASSEWGTDQPQHF
size: once; D: TRBD1; J: TRBJ2-5; V: TRBV7-9; DNA: TGTGCCAGCAGCACAGGGACAGGACGGAGTCCCCAGTACTTC; CDR3: CASSTGTGRSPQYF
size: -; D: -; J: TRBJ2-1; V: TRBV28; DNA: TGTGCCTGCAGTTTAGGGCTAGGGGGTTACAATGAGCAGTTCTTC; CDR3: CACSLGLGGYNEQFF
size: -; D: -; J: TRBJ2-2; V: TRBV18; DNA: TGTGCCAGCTCACCCTCTAGCGCCCGCACCGGGGAGCTGTTTTTT; CDR3: CASSPSSARTGELFF
size: -; D: -; J: TRBJ2-7; V: TRBV28; DNA: TGTGCCATACAGTCGCCCGAAATGGTCGACGAGCAGTACTTC; CDR3: CAIQSPEMVDEQYF
size: -; D: TRBD1; J: TRBJ2-1; V: TRBV7-2; DNA: TGTGCCAGCAGCCCCGAGGGGGCTAGCTTCAATGAGCAGTTCTTC; CDR3: CASSPEGASFNEQFF
size: -; D: TRBD2; J: TRBJ2-1; V: TRBV7-9; DNA: TGTGCCAGCAGCTTATTTGGGACGGGAGGTAATGAGCAGTTCTTC; CDR3: CASSLFGTGGNEQFF
size: -; D: TRBD1; J: TRBJ2-5; V: TRBV7-9; DNA: TGTGCCAGCAGCCCACGACAGGGTGAGACCCAGTACTTC; CDR3: CASSPRQGETQYF
size: -; D: TRBD2; J: TRBJ2-2; V: TRBV2; DNA: TGTGCCAGCCTGGGACTAGCGGGAGGTTCCGGGGAGCTGTTTTTT; CDR3: CASLGLAGGSGELFF
size: -; D: -; J: TRBJ1-1; V: TRBV7-2; DNA: TGTGCCAGCAGGAAGGGGCGCCGTCCCATGAACACTGAAGCTTTCTTT; CDR3: CASRKGRRPMNTEAFF
size: -; D: TRBD2; J: TRBJ2-1; V: TRBV6-6; DNA: TGTGCCAGCAGAATTAGCGGGAGGGGGGATGAGCAGTTCTTC; CDR3: CASRISGRGDEQFF
size: -; D: TRBD2; J: TRBJ2-7; V: TRBV29-1; DNA: TGCAGCGTTGATGGACTAGCGGGAGGAGACGAGCAGTACTTC; CDR3: CSVDGLAGGDEQYF
size: -; D: -; J: TRBJ1-1; V: TRBV5-1; DNA: TGCGCCAGCAGCTTGGAAGGGAGGAGCACTGAAGCTTTCTTT; CDR3: CASSLEGRSTEAFF
size: -; D: -; J: TRBJ1-2; V: TRBV5-1; DNA: TGCGCCAGCAGCCCTGATTCGGCTACGACTGGCTACACCTTC; CDR3: CASSPDSATTGYTF
size: -; D: TRBD1; J: TRBJ1-2; V: TRBV5-1; DNA: TGCGCCAGCAGCTCTCTGACAGGGGGCGGCTACACCTTC; CDR3: CASSSLTGGGYTF
size: -; D: -; J: TRBJ1-1; V: TRBV6-5; DNA: TGTGCCAGCAGTTCTCGGCCCGACACTGAAGCTTTCTTT; CDR3: CASSSRPDTEAFF
size: once; D: -; J: TRBJ2-7; V: TRBV15; DNA: TGTGCCACCAGCAGAGATGTTGCCTCCTACGAGCAGTACTTC; CDR3: CATSRDVASYEQYF
size: -; D: -; J: TRBJ2-3; V: TRBV29-1; DNA: TGCAGCGTCTCCTCCGGTTATAGCACAGATACGCAGTATTTT; CDR3: CSVSSGYSTDTQYF
size: -; D: -; J: TRBJ2-1; V: TRBV9; DNA: TGTGCCAGCAGCACCCGAGGGGGACTCGCCTACAATGAGCAGTTCTTC; CDR3: CASSTRGGLAYNEQFF
size: -; D: -; J: TRBJ2-1; V: TRBV2; DNA: TGTGCCAGCAGTGAATTCGGCGCAGGGGTGAACAATGAGCAGTTCTTC; CDR3: CASSEFGAGVNNEQFF
size: -; D: TRBD2; J: TRBJ2-5; V: TRBV5-4; DNA: TGTGCCAGCAGCTTGGGGGCCCTAGCGGGAGGTATGGAGACCCAGTACTTC; CDR3: CASSLGALAGGMETQYF
size: -; D: TRBD1; J: TRBJ2-2; V: TRBV2; DNA: TGTGCCAGCAGTCCCCGAGGGACAGGGACCGGGGAGCTGTTTTTT; CDR3: CASSPRGTGTGELFF
size: -; D: TRBD2; J: TRBJ2-1; V: TRBV7-3; DNA: TGTGCCAGCAGCTTGGCTAGCGGCTACAATGAGCAGTTCTTC; CDR3: CASSLASGYNEQFF
size: -; D: -; J: TRBJ2-1; V: TRBV9; DNA: TGTGCCAGCAGCGTAGAGAGTGAGCAGTTCTTC; CDR3: CASSVESEQFF
size: few; D: -; J: TRBJ1-1; V: TRBV18; DNA: TGTGCCAGCTCACAGTTGAACACTGAAGCTTTCTTT; CDR3: CASSQLNTEAFF
size: -; D: -; J: TRBJ1-1; V: TRBV6-1; DNA: TGTGCCAGCAGTTACATGGGGCATGCTTTCTTT; CDR3: CASSYMGHAFF
size: once; D: TRBD1; J: TRBJ1-1; V: TRBV28; DNA: TGTGCCAGCAGTTTCCTACAGGGGATCCGGTTGGAAGCTTTCTTT; CDR3: CASSFLQGIRLEAFF
size: -; D: -; J: TRBJ1-1; V: TRBV5-1; DNA: TGCGCCAGCAGCTTTAGGGCGGCTTGGTCGAACACTGAAGCTTTCTTT; CDR3: CASSFRAAWSNTEAFF
size: once; D: TRBD1; J: TRBJ2-3; V: TRBV7-3; DNA: TGTGCCAGCAGCCCCAGCGGACAGGACCCAGCAGATACGCAGTATTTT; CDR3: CASSPSGQDPADTQYF
size: once; D: -; J: TRBJ1-1; V: TRBV5-4; DNA: TGTGCCAGCAGCTTGCAGGGAAGTAACACTGAAGCTTTCTTT; CDR3: CASSLQGSNTEAFF
size: -; D: -; J: TRBJ2-7; V: TRBV29-1; DNA: TGCAGCGTCCGGCGGACGGACAGCATCGAGCACGAGCAGTACTTC; CDR3: CSVRRTDSIEHEQYF
size: once; D: TRBD1; J: TRBJ2-7; V: TRBV6-1; DNA: TGTGCCACCCGACAGGGAGCCTACGAGCAGTACTTC; CDR3: CATRQGAYEQYF
size: -; D: TRBD2; J: TRBJ2-2; V: TRBV28; DNA: TGTGCCAGCAGTTCGGGACTAGCGGGAACCCGGGAGCTGTTTTTT; CDR3: CASSSGLAGTRELFF
size: -; D: -; J: TRBJ1-1; V: TRBV19; DNA: TGTGCCAGTAGTAGCGGCAGGGGCACTGAAGCTTTCTTT; CDR3: CASSSGRGTEAFF
size: -; D: -; J: TRBJ1-5; V: TRBV6-6; DNA: TGTGCCAGCACAGGCGACATCAATCAGCCCCAGCATTTT; CDR3: CASTGDINQPQHF
size: -; D: -; J: TRBJ1-3; V: TRBV20-1; DNA: TGCAGTGCTAGAGACCAGAACACCATATATTTT; CDR3: CSARDQNTIYF
size: -; D: -; J: TRBJ2-1; V: TRBV14; DNA: TGTGCCAGCAGCCAAGGGGTAGGGGGGGGCCCCCGTGAGCAGTTCTTC; CDR3: CASSQGVGGGPREQFF
size: -; D: TRBD1; J: TRBJ1-3; V: TRBV6-5; DNA: TGTGCCAGCAGCAGACAGGGATTTCCTGGAAACACCATATATTTT; CDR3: CASSRQGFPGNTIYF
size: -; D: -; J: TRBJ2-2; V: TRBV11-1; DNA: TGTGCCAGCAGCCGAGTCACCGGGGAGCTGTTTTTT; CDR3: CASSRVTGELFF
size: -; D: TRBD1; J: TRBJ1-5; V: TRBV19; DNA: TGTGCCAGTAGCGCGGGACAGCAATACAATCAGCCCCAGCATTTT; CDR3: CASSAGQQYNQPQHF
size: -; D: -; J: TRBJ1-1; V: TRBV7-9; DNA: TGTGCCATCAGAAGGGGGAACACTGAAGCTTTCTTT; CDR3: CAIRRGNTEAFF
size: -; D: -; J: TRBJ1-2; V: TRBV7-2; DNA: TGTGCCAGCAGCCCAGGACCGTTGGAGGGCTACACCTTC; CDR3: CASSPGPLEGYTF
size: once; D: TRBD2; J: TRBJ2-6; V: TRBV5-1; DNA: TGCGCCAGCAGTGGACTAGCGGTAGCTGGGGCCAACGTCCTGACTTTC; CDR3: CASSGLAVAGANVLTF
size: -; D: -; J: TRBJ2-3; V: TRBV9; DNA: TGTGCCAGCAGCCCCGGTGGCCTCACAGATACGCAGTATTTT; CDR3: CASSPGGLTDTQYF
size: -; D: -; J: TRBJ1-3; V: TRBV9; DNA: TGTGCCAGCAGCGCGACAGACTTTTCTGGAAACACCATATATTTT; CDR3: CASSATDFSGNTIYF
size: -; D: -; J: TRBJ1-2; V: TRBV7-8; DNA: TGTGCCAGCAGCTTAGAATCTTTCGAGGGCTACACCTTC; CDR3: CASSLESFEGYTF
size: -; D: -; J: TRBJ1-5; V: TRBV29-1; DNA: TGCAGCGCCTTACAGGGCTTCGATGGCAATCAGCCCCAGCATTTT; CDR3: CSALQGFDGNQPQHF
size: -; D: TRBD2; J: TRBJ2-1; V: TRBV10-1; DNA: TGCGCCAGCAGTGAGTCTGGGCGGGCGGGAGGCCGTCACAATGAGCAGTTCTTC; CDR3: CASSESGRAGGRHNEQFF
size: -; D: -; J: TRBJ2-2; V: TRBV2; DNA: TGTGCCAGCAGTGTGGGAGGAACCGGGGAGCTGTTTTTT; CDR3: CASSVGGTGELFF